These 29 T cell receptor beta chains share one sample of origin, sequenced in a study of T cells after posttransplantation cyclophosphamide. Methotrexate plus calcineurin inhibitor accompanied controls' myeloablative marrow transplants; sampling was 1 year later. The repertoire was sequenced with immunoSEQ multiplex PCR; TCRdb's copy has only in-frame clones and lacks some. There are approximately 10,000 clones in the sample; approximately 88% occur only once, and roughly 29% lies in the top ten. The sample here was PBMCs, taken after an allogeneic stem cell transplant with a calcineurin inhibitor and methotrexate. These receptors originate from a male patient aged 25 to 39 who received an allogeneic stem cell transplant from an unrelated donor, was CMV-positive, and had no GVHD. Some of the T cells may derive from the graft donor.

This chain links TRBV11-3 with TRBJ2-1; 8 bases are a match to TRBD2. V shed 5 bases, J shed 4 bases, and the junction held 13 bases outside the gene matches. There are 17 residues in the CDR3. The V gene's germline CDR1 is SGHNT and CDR2 YENEEA. The CDR3 reads CASSNRAGREKYNEQFF. For the CDR3, the DNA is TGTGCCAGCAGCAATCGAGCCGGGAGGGAGAAGTACAATGAGCAGTTCTTC.

The rearrangement joins TRBV9 to TRBJ2-1; weak D call: TRBD2 (5 bases). V gave up 3 bases and J gave up 10 bases, with 11 bases separating them. From germline, CDR1 is SGDLS and CDR2 YYNGEE. The CDR3 loop spans 12 amino acids. The CDR3 DNA sequence: TGTGCCAGCAGCGCACTAGAGGGCGAGCAGTTCTTC. This codes for CASSALEGEQFF.

The chain carries TRBV2 and TRBJ2-3, with 9 bases aligning to TRBD1. With 3 bases clipped from V and 4 bases from J, the junction kept 2 bases outside the gene matches. CDR3 length: 14 residues. Per the germline V gene, CDR1 is SNHLY and CDR2 is FYNNEI. The CDR3 sequence is CASSEGQGPDTQYF. In DNA, the CDR3 is TGTGCCAGCAGTGAGGGACAGGGACCAGATACGCAGTATTTT.

V and J are TRBV7-6 and TRBJ1-5, with 7 bases lining up with TRBD1. The CDR3 has 15 residues. In germline, CDR1 is SGHVS, CDR2 FNYEAQ. J lost 2 bases, V lost 3 bases, and 4 bases had no gene match. The chain's CDR3 is CASSLSGGGNQPQHF. The CDR3 DNA is TGTGCCAGCAGCTTGTCAGGGGGAGGCAATCAGCCCCAGCATTTT.

The chain uses TRBV2 and TRBJ2-5; 12 bases are shared with TRBD2. Germline values: CDR1 SNHLY, CDR2 FYNNEI. V shed 3 bases and J 5 bases; nucleotides not matched to a gene: 7. The CDR3 consists of 16 residues. The CDR3 DNA follows: TGTGCCAGCAGTGAGGGGCTAGCGGGAGGGTTCGAGACCCAGTACTTC. It encodes CASSEGLAGGFETQYF.

This clone appeared a single time. This chain links TRBV7-8 with TRBJ1-2; 7 bases agree with TRBD1. Germline CDR1 SGHVS, CDR2 FQNEAQ. J lost 5 bases, V lost 1 base, and 7 bases had no gene match. This CDR3 has 15 residues. CDR3 DNA: TGTGCCAGCAGCTTAGGGACAGGTCCGGGGTATGGCTACACCTTC. Translating gives CASSLGTGPGYGYTF.

The rearrangement uses TRBV6-5 and TRBJ2-1, with 8 bases that match TRBD1. V dropped 5 bases and J dropped 3; count of bases not matched to a gene: 6. The CDR3 covers 15 residues. Per the germline V gene, CDR1 is MNHEY and CDR2 is SVGAGI. CDR3 residues: CASSVSGGLYNEQFF. DNA of the CDR3: TGTGCCAGCAGTGTATCAGGGGGCCTCTACAATGAGCAGTTCTTC.

This clone appeared once. The genes are TRBV7-9 and TRBJ2-1; TRBD2 matches 10 bases. Germline loops: CDR1 SEHNR, CDR2 FQNEAQ (reference sequence). The CDR3 is 16 residues long. Trimming cost V 5 bases and J 7 bases; bases outside gene matches: 11. The CDR3 sequence is CASSLKREGLRNEQFF. CDR3 in DNA: TGTGCCAGCAGCCTGAAGCGGGAGGGCCTACGGAATGAGCAGTTCTTC.

The chain joins TRBV2 to TRBJ2-3; the D gene is possibly TRBD2 (5 bases). V shed 1 base and J shed 1 base, with 15 bases lying between them. The germline V gene encodes CDR1 SNHLY and CDR2 FYNNEI. The CDR3 has 17 amino acids. CDR3 DNA sequence: TGTGCCAGCAGTGAAGGTTCCCAGCGGATTCGCACAGATACGCAGTATTTT. This gives the protein CASSEGSQRIRTDTQYF.

V and J are TRBV19 and TRBJ1-5; D remains ambiguous. The V end was cut by 7 bases, the J end by 2 bases, with 12 bases between. Per the germline V gene, CDR1 is LNHDA and CDR2 is SQIVND (reference sequence). The CDR3 is 14 residues long. The CDR3 sequence is CASNIDGGNQPQHF. The CDR3 DNA reads TGTGCCAGTAACATAGACGGAGGCAATCAGCCCCAGCATTTT.

Only one count was recorded for this clone. The chain employs TRBV7-8 and TRBJ2-2; 12 bases line up with TRBD2. Germline CDR1 and CDR2: SGHVS and FQNEAQ. J gave up 7 bases and V 5 bases, and 11 bases lay outside the gene matches. This CDR3 is 17 amino acids long. CDR3 sequence reads: CASSPEGSSGGGGELFF. CDR3 in DNA: TGTGCCAGCAGCCCCGAGGGGTCTAGCGGGGGGGGCGGGGAGCTGTTTTTT.

J is TRBJ1-5 and V is TRBV4-1; no firm D call. Per the germline V gene, CDR1 is MGHRA and CDR2 is YSYEKL. This CDR3 contains 13 residues. V lost 0 bases to trimming and J lost 7 bases, with 7 bases between them. As DNA, the CDR3 is TGCGCCAGCAGCCAAGAAGTGAGGCAGCCCCAGCATTTT. As protein: CASSQEVRQPQHF.

This chain uses TRBV4-1 with TRBJ2-5; TRBD2 matches at 11 bases. The CDR3 extends over 16 amino acids. V trimming: 0 bases; J trimming: 2 bases; junction bases outside the gene matches: 2. In germline, CDR1 is MGHRA, CDR2 YSYEKL. Written as DNA, the CDR3 is TGCGCCAGCAGCCAAGATAGGACTAGCGGGCAAGAGACCCAGTACTTC. The encoded protein is CASSQDRTSGQETQYF.

This clone showed up just a few times. This chain's CDR3 is CASSLEGALGSPLHF. The CDR3 bases are TGCGCCAGCAGCTTGGAGGGGGCCTTGGGGTCACCCCTCCACTTT. V is TRBV5-1 and J is TRBJ1-6, with TRBD1 identical over 7 bases. CDR3 length: 15 amino acids. CDR1 and CDR2 from the germline V gene are SGHRS and YFSETQ. V was clipped by 0 bases and J by 10 bases; unmatched bases: 7.

CDR3 in amino acids: CASSLTSGRQTNTGELFF. CDR3 in DNA: TGTGCCAGCAGCTTGACTAGCGGTCGACAGACGAACACCGGGGAGCTGTTTTTT. The gene calls are TRBV7-2 and TRBJ2-2; 9 nucleotides line up with TRBD2. Looked up from germline, CDR1 is SGHTA and CDR2 is FQGNSA. This CDR3 spans 18 amino acids. Trimming cost V 3 bases and J 0 bases; bases outside gene matches: 8.

CDR3 in amino acids: CASSLRGETQYF. CDR3 coding DNA: TGTGCCAGCAGCTTAAGGGGGGAGACCCAGTACTTC. This chain links TRBV7-9 with TRBJ2-5, with D tentatively TRBD1 (6 bases). Germline assignment: CDR1 SEHNR and CDR2 FQNEAQ (reference sequence). CDR3 size: 12 residues. Trimming removed 2 bases at V and 5 bases at J, with 6 bases between. Complete variable domain (other parts from reference TRBV7-9 and TRBJ2-5): DTGVSQNPRHKITKRGQNVTFRCDPISEHNRLYWYRQTLGQGPEFLTYFQNEAQLEKSRLLSDRFSAERPKGSFSTLEIQRTEQGDSAMYLCASSLRGETQYFGPGTRLLVL.

In this sample, this clone turned up a few times. The chain joins TRBV4-3 to TRBJ2-2; 8 bases agree with TRBD2. The V segment lost 7 bases and the J segment 2 bases; nucleotides outside the gene matches: 9. The CDR3 length is 16 residues. Germline V gene sequence: CDR1 LGHNA, CDR2 YSLEER. CDR3 coding DNA: TGCGCCAGCACCTACTCCGTAGCGGGAAACACCGGGGAGCTGTTTTTT. This translates into CASTYSVAGNTGELFF.

The chain joins TRBV12-5 to TRBJ2-7; D possibly corresponds to TRBD2 (6 bases). Trimming pared 5 bases from V and 1 base from J, leaving 9 bases between. The CDR3 is made up of 13 amino acids. Germline CDR1 reads LGHNT; CDR2 reads FRNRAP. The CDR3 loop reads CASGRDSSYEQYF. CDR3 sequence (DNA): TGTGCTAGTGGTCGGGACTCGTCCTACGAGCAGTACTTC. Drawing the rest from reference TRBV12-5 and TRBJ2-7, the complete variable domain is DARVTQTPRHKVTEMGQEVTMRCQPILGHNTVFWYRQTMMQGLELLAYFRNRAPLDDSGMPKDRFSAEMPDATLATLKIQPSEPRDSAVYFCASGRDSSYEQYFGPGTRLTVT.

The table lists this clone with a count of one. The V call is TRBV6-1, the J call TRBJ2-5; 7 bases line up with TRBD1. The CDR3 consists of 11 residues. The V gene end was trimmed by 7 bases and the J gene end by 10 bases; junction bases not matched to a gene: 6. Germline lookup yields CDR1 MNHNS and CDR2 SASEGT. The DNA of the CDR3 is TGTGCCAGCACCCAAGGGGGCGGCCAGTACTTC. This gives the protein CASTQGGGQYF.

CDR3 DNA: TGTGCCAGCAGTGAACAGGGGGTACCGAACACTGAAGCTTTCTTT. It translates to CASSEQGVPNTEAFF. The rearrangement links TRBV7-2 to TRBJ1-1; TRBD1 agrees at 8 bases. The CDR3 is 15 amino acids. The germline V gene encodes CDR1 SGHTA and CDR2 FQGNSA. The ends lost 6 bases at V and 1 base at J; junction bases unmatched: 7.

The gene calls are TRBV27 and TRBJ2-7, with TRBD2 identical over 8 bases. Germline lookup yields CDR1 MNHEY and CDR2 SMNVEV (reference sequence). The CDR3 is 19 amino acids. After removal of 6 bases from V and 2 bases from J, the junction contained 21 bases not matched to a gene. CDR3 amino acids: CASSPRVSSGLPSPYEQYF. In nucleotides, the CDR3 is TGTGCCAGCAGCCCCCGGGTCTCTAGCGGGCTCCCGTCCCCCTACGAGCAGTACTTC.

V is TRBV5-1 and J is TRBJ2-3, with D perhaps TRBD1 (7 bases). This CDR3 comprises 14 residues. V was pared by 4 bases and J by 7 bases, with 16 bases between. Per the germline V gene, CDR1 is SGHRS and CDR2 is YFSETQ. In DNA, the CDR3 is TGCGCCAGCAGCAGGGGGGACAGCGCAAATACGCAGTATTTT. Encoded protein: CASSRGDSANTQYF.

The V gene is TRBV7-9, the J gene TRBJ1-3; 7 bases line up with TRBD1. V lost 4 bases, J lost 2 bases, and 8 bases stayed unmatched. CDR3 length: 16 amino acids. The germline CDR1 and CDR2 sequences are SEHNR and FQNEAQ (reference sequence). CDR3 amino acids: CASSSPGQDAGNTIYF. CDR3 coding DNA: TGTGCCAGCAGCTCCCCAGGACAGGACGCTGGAAACACCATATATTTT.

The gene calls are TRBV2 and TRBJ1-4, with D unresolved. V dropped 4 bases and J dropped 3 bases, with 9 bases sitting between them. The CDR3 sequence is 14 residues long. Per the germline V gene, CDR1 is SNHLY and CDR2 is FYNNEI. In DNA form, the CDR3 reads TGTGCCAGCAGTGGGCGGGTTGCTAATGAAAAACTGTTTTTT. It encodes CASSGRVANEKLFF. The variable domain in full, completed from reference TRBV2 and TRBJ1-4, reads EPEVTQTPSHQVTQMGQEVILRCVPISNHLYFYWYRQILGQKVEFLVSFYNNEISEKSEIFDDQFSVERPDGSNFTLKIRSTKLEDSAMYFCASSGRVANEKLFFGSGTQLSVL.

The gene calls are TRBV11-1 and TRBJ1-4; no firm D call. The CDR3 has 14 residues. The V gene lost 3 bases and the J gene lost 7 bases, with 12 bases spanning the gap. CDR1 is SGHAT, CDR2 FQDESV, per germline (reference sequence). The CDR3 spells CASSFGRRGEKLFF. CDR3 sequence (DNA): TGTGCCAGCAGCTTCGGGAGGCGGGGTGAAAAACTGTTTTTT.

CDR3 protein: CASSPSGQGPRWWNEQFF. Written as DNA, the CDR3 is TGCGCCAGCAGCCCGTCCGGACAGGGGCCTAGGTGGTGGAATGAGCAGTTCTTC. This chain connects TRBV5-1 to TRBJ2-1; 9 bases agree with TRBD1. The V segment lost 4 bases and the J segment 7 bases; nucleotides outside the gene matches: 18. Germline lookup yields CDR1 SGHRS and CDR2 YFSETQ. CDR3 length equals 18 residues. Supplemented by reference TRBV5-1 and TRBJ2-1, the full variable domain reads KAGVTQTPRYLIKTRGQQVTLSCSPISGHRSVSWYQQTPGQGLQFLFEYFSETQRNKGNFPGRFSGRQFSNSRSEMNVSTLELGDSALYLCASSPSGQGPRWWNEQFFGPGTRLTVL.

The V call is TRBV4-2, the J call TRBJ2-2; 7 bases align to TRBD2. The germline V gene has CDR1 LGHNA and CDR2 YNFKEQ. Unmatched junction bases numbered 5, after V lost 1 base and J lost 3 bases. This CDR3 has 16 amino acids. This CDR3 is CASSQVAGEDTGELFF. The CDR3 DNA sequence: TGTGCCAGCAGCCAAGTAGCGGGTGAAGACACCGGGGAGCTGTTTTTT.

J is TRBJ2-7 and V is TRBV11-3; TRBD1 matches at 7 bases. Trimming took 5 bases from V and 0 from J; bases not matched to a gene: 7. This CDR3 comprises 15 residues. Germline V gives CDR1 SGHNT, CDR2 YENEEA. Here the CDR3 reads CASSPGQAYSYEQYF. The CDR3 DNA reads TGTGCCAGCAGCCCCGGACAGGCCTACTCCTACGAGCAGTACTTC.

This chain uses TRBV9 with TRBJ1-6, with TRBD1 as a possible D gene (6 bases). CDR1 is SGDLS and CDR2 is YYNGEE in the germline V gene. V was pared by 1 base and J by 10 bases, with 12 bases between. This CDR3 contains 14 residues. The chain's CDR3 is CASSVNTGNSPLHF. In nucleotides, the CDR3 is TGTGCCAGCAGCGTAAATACAGGGAACTCACCCCTCCACTTT.